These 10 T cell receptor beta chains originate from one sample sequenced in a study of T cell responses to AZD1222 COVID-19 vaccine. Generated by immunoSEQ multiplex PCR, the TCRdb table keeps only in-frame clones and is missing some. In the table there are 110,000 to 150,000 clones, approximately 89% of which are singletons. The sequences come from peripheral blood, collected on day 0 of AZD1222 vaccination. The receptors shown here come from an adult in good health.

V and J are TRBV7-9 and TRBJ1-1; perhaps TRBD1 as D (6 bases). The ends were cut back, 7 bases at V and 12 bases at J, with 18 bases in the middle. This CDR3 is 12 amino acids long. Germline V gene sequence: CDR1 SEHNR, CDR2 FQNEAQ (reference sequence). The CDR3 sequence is CASTSGGGESFF. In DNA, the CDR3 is TGTGCCAGCACCTCCGGGGGGGGCGAATCTTTCTTT.

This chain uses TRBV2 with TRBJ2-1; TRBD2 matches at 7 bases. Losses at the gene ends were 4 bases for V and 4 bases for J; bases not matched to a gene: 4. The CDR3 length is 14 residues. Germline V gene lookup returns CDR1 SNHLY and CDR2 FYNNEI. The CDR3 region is CASSATSPYNEQFF. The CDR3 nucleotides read TGTGCCAGCAGTGCGACTAGCCCATACAATGAGCAGTTCTTC.

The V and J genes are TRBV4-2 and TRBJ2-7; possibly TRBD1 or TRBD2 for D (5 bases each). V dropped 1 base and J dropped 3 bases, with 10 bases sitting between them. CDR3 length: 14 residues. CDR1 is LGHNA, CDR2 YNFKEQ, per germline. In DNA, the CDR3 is TGTGCCAGCAGCCAAGCGTTGGGGGACTACGAGCAGTACTTC. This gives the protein CASSQALGDYEQYF.

The CDR3 nucleotides read TGTGCCAGCAGCTACGGGGGACAGGGGTATGGCTACACCTTC. The encoded protein is CASSYGGQGYGYTF. V usage is TRBV6-5 and J usage is TRBJ1-2, with 10 bases fitting TRBD1. V was clipped by 6 bases and J by 5 bases; unmatched bases: 6. The CDR3 loop spans 14 amino acids. The germline CDR1 and CDR2 sequences are MNHEY and SVGAGI.

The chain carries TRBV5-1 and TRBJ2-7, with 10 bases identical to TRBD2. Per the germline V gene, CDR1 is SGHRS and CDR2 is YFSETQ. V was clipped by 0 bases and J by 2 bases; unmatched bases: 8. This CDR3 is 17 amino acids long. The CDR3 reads CASSLGGRLAGAYEQYF. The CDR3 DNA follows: TGCGCCAGCAGCTTGGGGGGCCGGCTAGCGGGAGCCTACGAGCAGTACTTC.

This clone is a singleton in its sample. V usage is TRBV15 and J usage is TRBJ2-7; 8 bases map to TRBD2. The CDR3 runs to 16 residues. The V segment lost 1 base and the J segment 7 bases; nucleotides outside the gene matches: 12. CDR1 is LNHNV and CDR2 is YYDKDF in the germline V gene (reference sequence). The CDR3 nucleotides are TGTGCCACCAGCAGAGGACCGCTTAGCGGGATTAGTGAGCAGTACTTC. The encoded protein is CATSRGPLSGISEQYF.

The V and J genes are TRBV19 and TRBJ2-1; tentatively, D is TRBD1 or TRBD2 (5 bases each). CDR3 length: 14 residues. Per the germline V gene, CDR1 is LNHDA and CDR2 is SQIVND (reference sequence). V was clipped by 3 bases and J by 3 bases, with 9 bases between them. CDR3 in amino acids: CASSIRDLYNEQFF. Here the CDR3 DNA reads TGTGCCAGTAGTATCCGGGACCTCTACAATGAGCAGTTCTTC. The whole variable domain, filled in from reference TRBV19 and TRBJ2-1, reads DGGITQSPKYLFRKEGQNVTLSCEQNLNHDAMYWYRQDPGQGLRLIYYSQIVNDFQKGDIAEGYSVSREKKESFPLTVTSAQKNPTAFYLCASSIRDLYNEQFFGPGTRLTVL.

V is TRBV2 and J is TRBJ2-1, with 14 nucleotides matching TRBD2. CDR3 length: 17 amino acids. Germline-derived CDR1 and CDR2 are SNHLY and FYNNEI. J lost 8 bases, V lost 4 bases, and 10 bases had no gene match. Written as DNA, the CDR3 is TGTGCCAGCAGTGGAGGGACTAGCGGGAGTCCCGGGGATGAGCAGTTCTTC. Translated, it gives CASSGGTSGSPGDEQFF.

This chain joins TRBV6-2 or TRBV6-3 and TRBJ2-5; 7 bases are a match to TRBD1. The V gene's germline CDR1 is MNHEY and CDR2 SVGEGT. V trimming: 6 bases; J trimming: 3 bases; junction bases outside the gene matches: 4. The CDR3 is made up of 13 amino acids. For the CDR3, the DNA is TGTGCCAGCAGCGGGACAGCTGAAGAGACCCAGTACTTC. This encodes CASSGTAEETQYF.

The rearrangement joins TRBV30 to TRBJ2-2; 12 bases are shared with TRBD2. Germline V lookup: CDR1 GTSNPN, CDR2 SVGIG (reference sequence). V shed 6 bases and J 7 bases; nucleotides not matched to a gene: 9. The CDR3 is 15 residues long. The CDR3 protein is CACRTLTSGSGELFF. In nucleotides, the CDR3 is TGTGCCTGCCGGACCCTGACTAGCGGGAGCGGGGAGCTGTTTTTT.